This TCR beta chain was observed in a study of T cell responses to AZD1222 COVID-19 vaccine. Study results and limitations: AZD1222 recipients seropositive at baseline numbered only 5 or 6. Receipt of two AZD1222 doses was followed by a rise in Spike-specific TCR breadth and depth.

Sequenced by immunoSEQ multiplex PCR; TCRdb stores in-frame clones only, minus some. The sample contains under 150,000 clones, roughly 87% of which appear only once. A word on this clone: The antigen is unknown.

This CDR3 comprises 13 residues. Trimming pared 2 bases from V and 3 bases from J, leaving 9 bases between. CDR1 and CDR2 (germline): SGHRS, YFSETQ. The rearrangement uses TRBV5-1 and TRBJ2-7, with a weak D call TRBD1 (5 bases). The receptor was isolated from an adult who received the AZD1222 COVID-19 vaccine. The sequencing used peripheral blood, collected 28 days after the second AZD1222 dose. In DNA form, the CDR3 reads TGCGCCAGCAGCTTAGGGGCCATCTACGAGCAGTACTTC. Protein sequence: CASSLGAIYEQYF.